This TCR beta chain was sequenced for a study of cytomegalovirus exposure and HLA in healthy donors. General observations from the study: A list of 164 TCR beta chains associated with cytomegalovirus was given. Judged likely to be a sequencing artifact was a cluster of highly shared sequence variants.

The length of the CDR3 is 14 residues. Germline V gene lookup returns CDR1 MDHEN and CDR2 SYDVKM. The J segment lost 4 bases and the V segment lost 2 bases, leaving 4 bases of the junction unmatched. The PCR used 60 Vbeta and 13 Jbeta primers. Data came from immunoSEQ multiplex PCR; TCRdb stores just in-frame clones and leaves some out. The sample includes 98,000 or so clones, around 9.1% seen only once; the top ten take over 4.5%. For this clone: What it binds is unknown. In the same sample, other DNA sequences code for this CDR3.

Sequencing was done on a sample of PBMCs. This clonotype originated in a middle-aged man in good health and CMV-seropositive. The rearrangement joins TRBV28 to TRBJ2-7, with 8 nucleotides matching TRBD1. CDR3 DNA sequence: TGTGCCAGCAGTTTAGGACAGGGAGGATACGAGCAGTACTTC. Translating gives CASSLGQGGYEQYF. Complete variable domain (other parts from reference TRBV28 and TRBJ2-7): DVKVTQSSRYLVKRTGEKVFLECVQDMDHENMFWYRQDPGLGLRLIYFSYDVKMKEKGDIPEGYSVSREKKERFSLILESASTNQTSMYLCASSLGQGGYEQYFGPGTRLTVT.